The clone carrying this TCR beta chain has only a few counts. Its antigen is not known. This sample is drawn from a study of T cells in Graves' hyperthyroidism and ophthalmopathy. For the study at large: Peripheral blood was collected at initial diagnosis, before any treatment. General observations from the study: The model anticipated ophthalmopathy a median about 6.5 months pre-onset.

Investigators excluded patients with uncontrolled infection, other autoimmune disease, pregnancy or lactation. The study based diagnoses on clinical symptoms, serum thyroxine and TRAb, thyroid ultrasound and orbital computed tomography. This CDR3 comprises 16 residues. Germline V gene lookup returns CDR1 SGDLS and CDR2 YYNGEE. Trimming removed 0 bases at V and 4 bases at J, with 16 bases between. TCR beta CDR3 region amplification was performed from RNA transcripts. First-round RT-PCR with HTBI primers amplified the TCR CDR3 region. TCRdb re-called the multiplex PCR reads with MiXCR, one entry per CDR3 protein. The data contain over 250,000 distinct CDR3 sequences, 22% of them seen just once; the ten biggest clones take up around 62%.

This TCR was sampled from a man in his thirties or forties with Graves' ophthalmopathy. The rearrangement joins TRBV9 to TRBJ2-5, with D perhaps TRBD1 (5 bases). Specimen: blood. CDR3 residues: CASSVEGYSRTETQYF. In DNA form, the CDR3 reads TGTGCCAGCAGCGTAGAGGGGTACTCCAGGACAGAGACCCAGTACTTC.